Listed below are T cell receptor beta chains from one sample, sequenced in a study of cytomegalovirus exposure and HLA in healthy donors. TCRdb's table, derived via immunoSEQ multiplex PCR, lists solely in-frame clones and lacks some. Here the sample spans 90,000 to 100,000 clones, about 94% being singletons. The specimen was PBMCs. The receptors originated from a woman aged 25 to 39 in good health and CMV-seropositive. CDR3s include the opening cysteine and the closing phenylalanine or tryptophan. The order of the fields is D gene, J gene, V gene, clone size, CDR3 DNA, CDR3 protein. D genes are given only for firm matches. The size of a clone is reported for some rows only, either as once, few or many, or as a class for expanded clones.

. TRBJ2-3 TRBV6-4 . TGTGCCAGCAGTGACTCTTTGGTGGGAGCAGATACGCAGTATTTT CASSDSLVGADTQYF
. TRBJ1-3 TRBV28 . TGTGCCAGCAGTTTGGGGGGCTCTGGAAACACCATATATTTT CASSLGGSGNTIYF
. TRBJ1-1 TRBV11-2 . TGTGCCAGCAACCCAGGGTCGCTAACCATGAACACTGAAGCTTTCTTT CASNPGSLTMNTEAFF
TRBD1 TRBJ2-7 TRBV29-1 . TGCAGCGGTAGCCAGGGGGACGGCTACGAGCAGTACTTC CSGSQGDGYEQYF
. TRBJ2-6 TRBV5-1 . TGCGCCAGCAGCGTACCGACAGGTTGGGACGCCAATGGGGCCAACGTCCTGACTTTC CASSVPTGWDANGANVLTF
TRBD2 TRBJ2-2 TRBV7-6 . TGTGCCAGCAGCTTGACCGGGACTAGCGCAAGAGGTACCGGGGAGCTGTTTTTT CASSLTGTSARGTGELFF
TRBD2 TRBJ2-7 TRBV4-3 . TGCGCCAGCAGCCAAGATGGGACTAGCGGGTACGAGCAGTACTTC CASSQDGTSGYEQYF
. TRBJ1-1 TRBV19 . TGTGCCAGTTTTCGGGGGGTTGCTTTCTTT CASFRGVAFF
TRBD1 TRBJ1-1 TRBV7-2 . TGTGCCAGCAGCCCTGACAGGGTGAGTTGGGAAGCTTTCTTT CASSPDRVSWEAFF
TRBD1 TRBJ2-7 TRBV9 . TGTGCCAGCAGCGTAGTTACAGGGGGCGAGCAGTACTTC CASSVVTGGEQYF
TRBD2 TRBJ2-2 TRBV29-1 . TGCAGCGTTGAAGATAGAGCTAGCGGGAACACCGGGGAGCTGTTTTTT CSVEDRASGNTGELFF
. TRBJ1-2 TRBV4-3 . TGCGCCAGCAGCCAAGATGGGGCCAGTGCTAACTATGGCTACACCTTC CASSQDGASANYGYTF
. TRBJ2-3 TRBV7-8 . TGTGCCAGCAGCTTAATTGAGGATACGCAGTATTTT CASSLIEDTQYF
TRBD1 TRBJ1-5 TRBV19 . TGTGCCAGTGCAACCTCCGGGACAGGGGGCAATCAGCCCCAGCATTTT CASATSGTGGNQPQHF
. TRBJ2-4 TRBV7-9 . TGTGCCAGCAGCTCCGGGACACGGGGAGATCGTAACATTCAGTACTTC CASSSGTRGDRNIQYF
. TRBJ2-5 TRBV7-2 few TGTGCCAGCAGCTTAGCGGCAGCGAACCAAGAGACCCAGTACTTC CASSLAAANQETQYF
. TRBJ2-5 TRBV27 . TGTGCCAGCACTCTCAGACAGGGAGGGACCCAGTACTTC CASTLRQGGTQYF
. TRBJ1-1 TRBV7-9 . TGTGCCAGCAGCTTGGGGGGGCCTGAAGCTTTCTTT CASSLGGPEAFF
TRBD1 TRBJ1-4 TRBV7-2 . TGTGCCAGCAGCTTCACCGGGACAGGGGTTGAAAAACTGTTTTTT CASSFTGTGVEKLFF
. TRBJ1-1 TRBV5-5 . TGTGCCAGCAGCTTGGAGGGTGCGGGGCCTAAAGCTTTCTTT CASSLEGAGPKAFF
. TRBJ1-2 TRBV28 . TGTGCCAGCATGGCGGGGGGGCACCCTGGGGCCTATGGCTACACCTTC CASMAGGHPGAYGYTF
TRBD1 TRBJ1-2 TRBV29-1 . TGCAGCGTTGCGGGACAGGGCAACTATGGCTACACCTTC CSVAGQGNYGYTF
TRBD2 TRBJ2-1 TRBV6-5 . TGTGCCAGCAGGTCCGGGACTAGGGAGTACAATGAGCAGTTCTTC CASRSGTREYNEQFF
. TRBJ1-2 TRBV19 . TGTGCCAGTAGTACGACCGGGAGCACCATGTGGGGCTACACCTTC CASSTTGSTMWGYTF
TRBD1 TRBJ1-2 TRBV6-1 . TGTGCCAGCAGTTCACAGGGGGCTAATGGCTACACCTTC CASSSQGANGYTF
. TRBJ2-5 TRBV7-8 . TGTGCCAGCAGCTTATTTAGCGAAGAGACCCAGTACTTC CASSLFSEETQYF
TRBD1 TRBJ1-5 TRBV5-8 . TGTGCCAGCAGCCCGAGGAGACAGGGGGGCAATCAGCCCCAGCATTTT CASSPRRQGGNQPQHF
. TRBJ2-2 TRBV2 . TGTGCCAGCAGCGAACAGACGAACACCGGGGAGCTGTTTTTT CASSEQTNTGELFF
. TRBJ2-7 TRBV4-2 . TGTGCCAGCAGCCAATGGCCAGGCTACGAGCAGTACTTC CASSQWPGYEQYF
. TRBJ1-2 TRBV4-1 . TGCGCCAGCAGCCAAGACTCAGGGGACTATGGCTACACCTTC CASSQDSGDYGYTF
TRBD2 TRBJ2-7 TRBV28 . TGTGCCAGCAGACCGTCTAGCGGTTTTGACTACGAGCAGTACTTC CASRPSSGFDYEQYF
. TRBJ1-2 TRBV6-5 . TGTGCCAGCAGTTACTCGTTGAACGGGGACTATGGCTACACCTTC CASSYSLNGDYGYTF
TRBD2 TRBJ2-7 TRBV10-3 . TGTGCCATCAGTGGGGGACTAGCGGGCAAGGGGAGCACCTACGAGCAGTACTTC CAISGGLAGKGSTYEQYF
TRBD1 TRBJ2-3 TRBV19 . TGTGCCAGTAGTTTCGGGACAGGCACAGATACGCAGTATTTT CASSFGTGTDTQYF
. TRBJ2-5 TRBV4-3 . TGCGCCAGCAGCCCCCGGGTTAGAAGGGAGTCGGAGACCCAGTACTTC CASSPRVRRESETQYF